Only a few counts were recorded for the clone carrying this T cell receptor beta chain. Clones were read by immunoSEQ multiplex PCR, and TCRdb kept only the in-frame ones, dropping some. The repertoire consists of tens of thousands of clones, with 88% occurring once and the leading ten covering over 50%. This CDR3 is built from 12 residues. V lost 2 bases and J lost 2, with 3 bases in between. CDR1 and CDR2 (germline): SGHRS, YFSETQ. The data are from a study of OX40 agonist ivuxolimab in advanced cancers. Sequenced here: CD4+ or CD8+ T cells sorted from blood, sampled in a trial of the OX40 agonist ivuxolimab. The TCR comes from an adult with an advanced solid tumor such as melanoma, head and neck, liver or kidney cancer. V is TRBV5-1 and J is TRBJ2-3; D is ambiguous. Here the CDR3 reads CASSLNTDTQYF. The CDR3 coding sequence is TGCGCCAGCAGCTTAAACACAGATACGCAGTATTTT.